This passage covers 31 T cell receptor delta chains from one sample sequenced in a study of γδ T cells in repeated Plasmodium falciparum infection. TCRdb made new clone calls on the multiplex PCR reads using CATT. The profile shows around 49,000 delta-chain clones, approximately 1.8% of them singletons. Gammadelta T cells were flow-sorted from PBMC into Vgamma9/Vdelta2+ and Vdelta2-negative populations for bulk analysis. Material: gamma-delta T cells from blood. These receptors all stem from a pool of human donors (malaria-infected and uninfected, not separated).

This clone was recorded at least ten times. TCRdb has a much larger clone's protein, which differs at residue 7 from the translation of this DNA, likely because of a read error; what is shown is the protein translated from the DNA. V is TRDV3 and J is TRDJ1, with TRDD3 matching 13 bases. Germline CDR1 is TVYSNPD and CDR2 is GDNSRS (reference sequence). V shed 2 bases, J shed 0 bases, and the junction held 30 bases outside the gene matches. This CDR3 contains 24 residues. The CDR3 coding sequence is TGTGCCTTTGTCATCGCTACGAAACTATCTACTGGGGGATACGGGCCTCTCTACACCGATAAACTCATCTTT. Amino acids: CAFVIATKLSTGGYGPLYTDKLIF. Full variable domain (missing parts from reference TRDV3 and TRDJ1): CDKVTQSSPDQTVASGSEVVLLCTYDTVYSNPDLFWYRIRPDYSFQFVFYGDNSRSEGADFTQGRFSVKHILTQKAFHLVISPVRTEDSATYYCAFVIATKLSTGGYGPLYTDKLIFGKGTRVTVEP.

In regard to this clone: The TCRdb protein comes from a much larger clone and disagrees with this DNA's translation at residue 21, likely due to a read error; the protein given here is derived from the DNA. V is TRDV1 and J is TRDJ1; 9 bases align to TRDD3. Assignment of the J gene here rests on matching the DNA to germline, because TCRdb gives none. Germline assignment: CDR1 TSWWSYY and CDR2 QGS. V gave up 2 bases and J gave up 3 bases; unmatched junction bases: 37. The CDR3 has 26 residues. The CDR3 loop is CALGESRPSLSDWGTPFYILADKLIF. CDR3 in DNA: TGTGCTCTTGGGGAATCACGGCCTTCCTTATCCGACTGGGGGACTCCTTTTTACATTTTGGCCGATAAACTCATCTTT.

A note on this clone: TCRdb records a much larger clone's protein for this DNA, with a difference at residue 7 that likely arises from a read error; the protein given is the translation of the DNA. The chain is built from TRDV2 and TRDJ1; the match to TRDD3 covers 11 bases. Assignment of the J gene here rests on matching the DNA to germline, because TCRdb gives none. The CDR3 covers 20 residues. Losses at the gene ends were 0 bases for V and 0 bases for J; bases not matched to a gene: 14. Germline loops: CDR1 GEAIGNYY, CDR2 EKD. The CDR3: CACDTVSGGYGEPYTDKLIF. Written as DNA, the CDR3 is TGTGCCTGTGACACCGTTAGTGGGGGATACGGGGAACCGTACACCGATAAACTCATCTTT.

About this clone: TCRdb's entry gives the protein of a much larger clone, which mismatches this DNA's translation at residue 3, likely from a read error; the protein reported here is translated from the DNA. The V and J genes are TRDV3 and TRDJ1, with a weak D call TRDD2 (6 bases). Germline matching of the DNA provided the J gene here, since TCRdb leaves it blank. Trimming stripped 5 bases from V and 0 bases from J, with 16 bases between. Germline V lookup: CDR1 TVYSNPD, CDR2 GDNSRS (reference sequence). CDR3 length equals 14 residues. CDR3 in amino acids: CAIAFPPNTDKLIF. The DNA of the CDR3 is TGTGCCATTGCCTTCCCCCCTAACACCGATAAACTCATCTTT. The full variable domain, with the rest looked up from reference TRDV3 and TRDJ1, is CDKVTQSSPDQTVASGSEVVLLCTYDTVYSNPDLFWYRIRPDYSFQFVFYGDNSRSEGADFTQGRFSVKHILTQKAFHLVISPVRTEDSATYYCAIAFPPNTDKLIFGKGTRVTVEP.

This clone was observed a few times. This probably arose from a read error, given a far larger clone one base away. The same CDR3 can be traced to other DNA sequences in this sample. The V call is TRDV1, the J call TRDJ1; D might be TRDD3 (6 bases). The J gene was not available in TCRdb and was assigned here by matching the DNA to germline segments. This CDR3 has 22 amino acids. CDR1 is TSWWSYY, CDR2 QGS, per germline. V gave up 9 bases and J gave up 0 bases, with 38 bases separating them. The CDR3 loop is CALGLRLHLTAWGQKYTDKLIF. Written as DNA, the CDR3 is TGTGCTCTCGGGCTGCGCCTCCATCTTACCGCCTGGGGACAAAAGTACACCGATAAACTCATCTTT.

With regard to this clone: A far larger clone is off by one base, so a read error is likely. Other nucleotide sequences in the sample specify the same CDR3. The chain combines TRDV3 with TRDJ1, with TRDD3 matching over 13 bases. TCRdb is silent on the J gene; assignment here came from matching the DNA to germline. This CDR3 contains 24 residues. V gave up 0 bases and J gave up 0 bases; unmatched junction bases: 28. CDR1 and CDR2 from the germline V gene are TVYSNPD and GDNSRS (reference sequence). CDR3 in amino acids: CAFSYPSYLGDVLGDTLYTDKLIF. The DNA for the CDR3 is TGTGCCTTTAGCTACCCTTCCTACTTAGGGGATGTACTGGGGGATACGTTGTACACCGATAAACTCATCTTT.

The chain recombines TRDV1 with TRDJ1; possible D gene TRDD3, 9 bases. TCRdb gives no J gene; it was assigned here by matching the DNA to germline. The V and J ends lost 2 bases and 3 bases respectively, with 34 bases between them. CDR1 and CDR2 from the germline V gene are TSWWSYY and QGS. The CDR3 is 22 residues long. DNA of the CDR3: TGTGCTCTTGGGGAATCGCCCTTCCTATTGAATCTACAGGGGGATACACCCGATAAACTCATCTTT. This sequence encodes CALGESPFLLNLQGDTPDKLIF.

This clone was detected a few times. A far bigger clonotype differs at one base, so this is likely a read error. The same CDR3 also results from other DNA sequences found in this sample. For the V gene the call is TRDV2; the J gene has no call; TRDD3, the table's D call, lacks a check against the DNA. The CDR3 spans 14 residues. The germline CDR1 and CDR2 sequences are GEAIGNYY and EKD. The CDR3 region is CACFVLGDTDKLIF. The CDR3 nucleotides read TGTGCCTGTTTTGTACTGGGGGACACCGATAAACTCATCTTC.

The sample holds many counts of this clone. The protein that TCRdb holds for this DNA derives from a much larger clone and differs from the translated DNA at residue 11, which likely indicates a read error; the protein shown here is translated from the DNA. The chain employs TRDV3 and TRDJ1; TRDD3 matches at 9 bases. The J gene is absent in TCRdb and was assigned here via DNA matching to germline. Unmatched junction bases numbered 33, after V lost 4 bases and J lost 0 bases. CDR3 length: 23 residues. Germline loops: CDR1 TVYSNPD, CDR2 GDNSRS (reference sequence). The CDR3 spells CASLSTGGQTTKVGVRYTDKLIF. The CDR3 nucleotides read TGTGCCTCCCTCAGTACTGGGGGACAGACGACGAAAGTGGGGGTGAGATACACCGATAAACTCATCTTT.

Concerning this clone: TCRdb records a much larger clone's protein for this DNA, with a difference at residue 6 that likely arises from a read error; the protein given is the translation of the DNA. The chain is built from TRDV1 and TRDJ1; the match to TRDD3 covers 9 bases. Here the J gene was assigned by germline matching of the DNA, as TCRdb has none. V shed 3 bases, J shed 4 bases, and the junction held 33 bases outside the gene matches. The CDR3 loop spans 24 amino acids. The germline CDR1 and CDR2 sequences are TSWWSYY and QGS. The CDR3 protein is CALGDSVERPRGISRGIQCDKLIF. The CDR3 DNA follows: TGTGCTCTTGGGGATAGTGTCGAACGTCCGCGGGGGATATCCCGGGGGATACAGTGCGATAAACTCATCTTT.

There are many counts of this clone. The rearrangement links TRDV2 to TRDJ1; 11 nucleotides align to TRDD3. The J gene, not given by TCRdb, was assigned here from a germline match of the nucleotide sequence. V shed 3 bases, J shed 4 bases, and the junction held 9 bases outside the gene matches. CDR1 is GEAIGNYY, CDR2 EKD, per germline. This CDR3 has 16 residues. The DNA of the CDR3 is TGTGCCTGTGACGCCATGGGGGATACGGGGGGCGATAAACTCATCTTT. Protein product: CACDAMGDTGGDKLIF.

This clone was observed many times. TCRdb assigns this DNA the protein of a much larger clone, which departs from its translation at residue 7; this likely reflects a read error, and the protein shown comes from translating the DNA. The chain employs TRDV1 and TRDJ1; 10 bases match TRDD3. Trimming cost V 5 bases and J 3 bases; bases outside gene matches: 15. The germline CDR1 and CDR2 sequences are TSWWSYY and QGS. The CDR3 totals 18 residues. The CDR3 protein is CALGTRLPYWGISDKLIF. CDR3 nucleotides: TGTGCTCTTGGGACCCGACTCCCGTACTGGGGGATCTCCGATAAACTCATCTTT.

This clone has a count of ten or more. This likely stems from a read error, as it lies one base from a far larger clone. Other DNA sequences of this sample code for an identical CDR3. J is TRDJ1 and V is TRDV3, with 9 bases fitting TRDD2. TCRdb gives no J gene; it was assigned here by matching the DNA to germline. The CDR3 spans 19 residues. J was trimmed by 3 bases and V by 1 base; bases with no gene match: 21. Looked up from germline, CDR1 is TVYSNPD and CDR2 is GDNSRS (reference sequence). CDR3: CAFKEGPESLPTRSDKLIF. The CDR3 nucleotides read TGTGCCTTTAAAGAAGGGCCCGAAAGCCTTCCTACGAGGTCCGATAAACTCATCTTT.

This clone turned up a few times. TCRdb has a much larger clone's protein, which differs at residue 15 from the translation of this DNA, likely because of a read error; what is shown is the protein translated from the DNA. The chain links TRAV29/DV5 to TRDJ3; maybe TRDD3 (8 bases). The germline V gene has CDR1 NSMFDY and CDR2 ISSIKDK. The CDR3 covers 25 residues. With 0 bases removed from V and 0 bases from J, the gap between germline ends came to 34 bases. Here the CDR3 DNA reads TGTGCAGCAAGCGTGGGAGGGCCTTCCTTACCGTACTGGGGGCCGAGCTCCTGGGACACCCGACAGATGTTTTTC. Protein product: CAASVGGPSLPYWGPSSWDTRQMFF. Supplemented by reference TRAV29/DV5 and TRDJ3, the full variable domain reads DQQVKQNSPSLSVQEGRISILNCDYTNSMFDYFLWYKKYPAEGPTFLISISSIKDKNEDGRFTVFLNKSAKHLSLHIVPSQPGDSAVYFCAASVGGPSLPYWGPSSWDTRQMFFGTGIKLFVEP.

This clone was detected a few times. TCRdb's entry gives the protein of a much larger clone, which mismatches this DNA's translation at residue 3, likely from a read error; the protein reported here is translated from the DNA. This chain uses TRDV1 with TRDJ1; 13 bases are a match to TRDD3. Matching the DNA to germline supplied the J gene, which TCRdb does not give. CDR3 length: 24 amino acids. Germline assignment: CDR1 TSWWSYY and CDR2 QGS. This CDR3 reads CAPGDSRPLGYWGIRVCPRDKLIF. As DNA, the CDR3 is TGTGCTCCTGGGGACTCCCGCCCACTTGGATACTGGGGGATACGCGTATGTCCACGCGATAAACTCATCTTT.

This clone turned up a few times. The protein that TCRdb holds for this DNA derives from a much larger clone and differs from the translated DNA at residue 8, which likely indicates a read error; the protein shown here is translated from the DNA. The chain is built from TRDV2 and TRDJ1, with 10 positions matching TRDD3. TCRdb leaves out the J gene; it was filled in here by matching the DNA to germline. The CDR3 length is 21 residues. Trimming at V came to 3 bases and at J to 0 bases, leaving 21 bases not matched to a gene. The germline CDR1 and CDR2 sequences are GEAIGNYY and EKD. The CDR3 DNA follows: TGTGCCTGTGACCCCTTAAGTGCCGTGGTGGGGGATACCCGAAACACCGATAAACTCATCTTT. The encoded protein is CACDPLSAVVGDTRNTDKLIF.

This clone came up many times. TCRdb's listed protein matches a much larger clone and diverges from this DNA's translation at residue 16, likely through a read error; the protein shown comes from the DNA. This chain joins TRDV1 and TRDJ2; 9 bases align to TRDD3. The CDR3 length is 21 residues. After removal of 1 base from V and 6 bases from J, the junction contained 21 bases not matched to a gene. Germline values: CDR1 TSWWSYY, CDR2 QGS. Here the CDR3 DNA reads TGTGCTCTTGGGGAACCACAGTTTTTCACTGGGGGACGTTATCGGGCAGCACAACTCTTCTTT. Translation gives CALGEPQFFTGGRYRAAQLFF.

Many counts were recorded for this clone. This likely traces to a read error, being one base from a far larger clone. The sample has other DNA sequences that encode this CDR3 too. The CDR3 nucleotides are TGTGCCTGTGACATGGTCGGATTCCTCCCAAACCTTCCTGCTGGGGCGTACACCGATAAACTCATCTTT. This encodes CACDMVGFLPNLPAGAYTDKLIF. V is TRDV2 and J is TRDJ1, with D tentatively TRDD2 (7 bases). Here the J gene came from matching the DNA to germline, since TCRdb omits it. The ends were cut back, 2 bases at V and 0 bases at J, with 36 bases in the middle. CDR1 GEAIGNYY and CDR2 EKD come from the germline V gene. The CDR3 runs 23 residues.

This clone was observed a handful of times. This DNA's translation and the protein TCRdb lists, from a much larger clone, do not match at residue 10, likely due to a read error; the protein shown is translated from the DNA. V and J are TRDV2 and TRDJ1, with 9 positions matching TRDD3. TCRdb leaves out the J gene; it was filled in here by matching the DNA to germline. This CDR3 contains 20 residues. Germline V CDR1 and CDR2: GEAIGNYY, EKD. V lost 0 bases and J lost 0; bases outside the gene matches: 16. This chain's CDR3 is CACDTERGYVQSGDTDKLIF. For the CDR3, the DNA is TGTGCCTGTGACACCGAACGGGGATACGTGCAGAGTGGGGACACCGATAAACTCATCTTT.

This clone came up a few times. A far larger clone is one nucleotide away, so this likely arose from a read error. The identical CDR3 is also encoded by other nucleotide sequences in the sample. The V call is TRDV2, the J call TRDJ1; TRDD3 aligns across 9 bases. TCRdb carries no J gene annotation; the J gene was assigned here by matching the DNA with germline. Germline CDR1 is GEAIGNYY and CDR2 is EKD. The CDR3 has 15 amino acids. CDR3 in amino acids: CACDMLGGIPDKLIF. CDR3 in DNA: TGTGCCTGTGACATGTTGGGGGGGATACCCGACAAACTCATCTTT.

In this sample, this clone turned up many times. With a far larger clone one base away, a read error is the likely cause. The sample holds other DNA sequences that translate to the same CDR3. The chain combines TRDV1 with TRDJ1, with 9 bases that match TRDD3. The CDR3 contains 23 residues. Germline V gene data show CDR1 as TSWWSYY and CDR2 as QGS. The CDR3 spells CALGEQVFLSFPLGDRCTDKLIF. The CDR3 DNA is TGTGCTCTCGGGGAACAAGTTTTCCTTTCATTTCCACTGGGGGACCGTTGCACCGATAAACTCATCTTT.

In regard to this clone: One base separates it from a far larger clone, so it is likely a read error. Additional DNA sequences in this sample encode the identical CDR3. The CDR3 coding sequence is TGTGCCTGGGGGTCGACAAGGAGGTACTGGGGGATCCCCTCCAACACCGATAAACTCATCTTT. Its protein product is CAWGSTRRYWGIPSNTDKLIF. This chain connects TRDV3 to TRDJ1, with 10 nucleotides matching TRDD3. This CDR3 has 21 residues. Germline V gives CDR1 TVYSNPD, CDR2 GDNSRS (reference sequence). J was trimmed by 0 bases and V by 4 bases; bases with no gene match: 26. Based on the CDR3 plus reference TRDV3 and TRDJ1, the full variable domain is CDKVTQSSPDQTVASGSEVVLLCTYDTVYSNPDLFWYRIRPDYSFQFVFYGDNSRSEGADFTQGRFSVKHILTQKAFHLVISPVRTEDSATYYCAWGSTRRYWGIPSNTDKLIFGKGTRVTVEP.

In this sample, this clone turned up a few times. TCRdb has a much larger clone's protein, which differs at residue 7 from the translation of this DNA, likely because of a read error; what is shown is the protein translated from the DNA. This sample also contains other DNA sequences that code for the same CDR3. V gene TRDV1 combines with J gene TRDJ1; 12 bases match TRDD3. V shed 9 bases and J 0 bases; nucleotides not matched to a gene: 23. The CDR3 consists of 21 residues. Germline CDR1 is TSWWSYY and CDR2 is QGS. DNA of the CDR3: TGTGCTCTGGGGTCCTGCCCGCCGTACTGGGGGATACCACGTTACACCGATAAACTCATCTTT. This codes for CALGSCPPYWGIPRYTDKLIF.

With regard to this clone: This DNA translates differently at residue 6 from the TCRdb protein, which is that of a much larger clone; a read error is likely, and the protein shown is the DNA's own translation. The chain joins TRDV1 to TRDJ1; the match to TRDD2 covers 9 bases. TCRdb lists no J gene, so it was determined here by aligning the DNA to germline. Germline CDR1 is TSWWSYY and CDR2 is QGS. The CDR3 loop spans 24 amino acids. V gave up 3 bases and J gave up 3 bases; unmatched junction bases: 32. CDR3 in amino acids: CALGDSAFLRAMRGTSNRPDKLIF. CDR3 nucleotide sequence: TGTGCTCTTGGGGATAGCGCCTTCCTACGAGCCATGCGGGGGACTTCCAACCGGCCCGATAAACTCATCTTT.

About this clone: The translation of this DNA and the TCRdb protein of a much larger clone differ at residue 7, probably owing to a read error; the protein shown here is translated from the DNA. Other DNA sequences in this sample translate to the same CDR3. This chain uses TRDV2 with TRDJ1; D uncertain. Here the J gene was assigned by germline matching of the DNA, as TCRdb has none. CDR1 and CDR2 (germline): GEAIGNYY, EKD. This CDR3 is built from 13 residues. The V and J ends lost 7 bases and 3 bases respectively, with 14 bases between them. The CDR3 protein is CACDALPSDKLIF. The CDR3, as DNA: TGTGCCTGCGACGCCCTGCCGTCCGATAAACTCATCTTT.

In regard to this clone: One base separates it from a far larger clone, so it is likely a read error. Other nucleotide sequences from this sample produce the same CDR3. V usage is TRDV1 and J usage is TRDJ2; 11 bases are a match to TRDD3. TCRdb carries no J gene annotation; the J gene was assigned here by matching the DNA with germline. V shed 7 bases and J 0 bases; nucleotides not matched to a gene: 19. CDR1 and CDR2 (germline): TSWWSYY, QGS. The CDR3 loop spans 21 amino acids. In nucleotides, the CDR3 is TGTGCTCTTGCCCTGGCTACCGAGGATTGGGGGATACGCGCTTTGACAGCACAACTCTTCTTT. Amino acids: CALALATEDWGIRALTAQLFF.

Many counts were recorded for this clone. The protein given by TCRdb reflects a much larger clone and differs at residue 17 from this DNA's translation, likely from a read error; the protein shown is the DNA's translation. DNA of the CDR3: TGTGCTCTTGGGGAACCCTCACGCCTGGGGGATAATCCCGATAAACTCACCTTT. Protein product: CALGEPSRLGDNPDKLTF. The V gene is given as TRDV1, and no J gene call is available; TRDD3 was called by the table and not checked on the DNA. The CDR3 runs 18 residues. Germline CDR1 TSWWSYY, CDR2 QGS.

This clone was observed a few times. Translating this DNA gives a protein that differs at residue 7 from the TCRdb one, which belongs to a much larger clone; a read error is likely, and the protein shown is this translation. The gene calls are TRDV1 and TRDJ1; TRDD3 matches 13 bases. The V gene's germline CDR1 is TSWWSYY and CDR2 QGS. V was clipped by 7 bases and J by 0 bases; unmatched bases: 17. The CDR3 covers 20 residues. The CDR3: CALDAGTYWGIRPYTDKLIF. The DNA of the CDR3 is TGTGCTCTTGATGCGGGGACTTACTGGGGGATACGCCCGTACACCGATAAACTCATCTTT.

On this clone: Translating this DNA gives a protein that differs at residue 7 from the TCRdb one, which belongs to a much larger clone; a read error is likely, and the protein shown is this translation. V usage is TRDV2 and J usage is TRDJ1, with TRDD3 matching over 9 bases. Trimming at V came to 2 bases and at J to 3 bases, leaving 6 bases not matched to a gene. In germline, CDR1 is GEAIGNYY, CDR2 EKD. This CDR3 is built from 15 residues. DNA of the CDR3: TGTGCCTGTGACATGTTGAGGGGGATACCCGATAAACTCATCTTT. It specifies CACDMLRGIPDKLIF.

Notes on this clone: A far bigger clonotype differs at one base, so this is likely a read error. The chain is built from TRDV2 and TRDJ1; D might be TRDD2 (5 bases). Germline values: CDR1 GEAIGNYY, CDR2 EKD. The CDR3 covers 18 residues. CDR3 DNA: TGTGCCCGTGACCTCCTCCAGGGAGTTTCCTCTTACACCGATAAACTCATCTTT. It is translated as CARDLLQGVSSYTDKLIF.

This clone appeared a few times. The translation of this DNA and the TCRdb protein of a much larger clone differ at residue 15, probably owing to a read error; the protein shown here is translated from the DNA. The rearrangement links TRDV2 to TRDJ1; 9 nucleotides align to TRDD3. Here the J gene was assigned by germline matching of the DNA, as TCRdb has none. V gave up 0 bases and J gave up 0 bases; unmatched junction bases: 25. The CDR3 loop spans 23 amino acids. Germline CDR1 and CDR2: GEAIGNYY and EKD. CDR3: CACDTVESRLGDLGDPNTDKLIF. Written as DNA, the CDR3 is TGTGCCTGTGACACCGTGGAGAGCCGGCTGGGGGATCTTGGCGATCCTAACACCGATAAACTCATCTTT.